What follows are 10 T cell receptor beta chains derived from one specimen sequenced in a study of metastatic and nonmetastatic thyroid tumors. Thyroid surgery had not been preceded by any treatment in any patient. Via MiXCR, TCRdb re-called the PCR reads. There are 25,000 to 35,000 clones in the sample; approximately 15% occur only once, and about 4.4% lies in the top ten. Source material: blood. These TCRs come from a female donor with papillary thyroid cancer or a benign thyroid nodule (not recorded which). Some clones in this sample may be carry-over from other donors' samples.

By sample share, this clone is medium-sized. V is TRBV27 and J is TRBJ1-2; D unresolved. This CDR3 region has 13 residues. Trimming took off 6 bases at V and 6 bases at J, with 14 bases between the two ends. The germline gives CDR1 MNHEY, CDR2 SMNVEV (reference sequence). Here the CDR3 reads CASRLREGDGYTF. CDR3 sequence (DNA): TGTGCCAGCAGGCTTAGGGAGGGCGATGGCTACACCTTC.

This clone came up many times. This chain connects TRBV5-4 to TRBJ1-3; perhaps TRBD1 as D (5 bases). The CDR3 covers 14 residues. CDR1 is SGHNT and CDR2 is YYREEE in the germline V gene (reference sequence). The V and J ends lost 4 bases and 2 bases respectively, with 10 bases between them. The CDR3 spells CASSGRGAGNTIYF. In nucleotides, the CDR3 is TGTGCCAGCAGCGGACGGGGGGCTGGAAACACCATATATTTT.

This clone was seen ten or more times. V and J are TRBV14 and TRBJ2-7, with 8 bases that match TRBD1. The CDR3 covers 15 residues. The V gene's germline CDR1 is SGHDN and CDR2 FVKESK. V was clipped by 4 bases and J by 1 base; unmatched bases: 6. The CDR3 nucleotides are TGTGCCAGCAGCCCGGGACAGGCCTTTTCCTACGAGCAGTACTTC. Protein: CASSPGQAFSYEQYF.

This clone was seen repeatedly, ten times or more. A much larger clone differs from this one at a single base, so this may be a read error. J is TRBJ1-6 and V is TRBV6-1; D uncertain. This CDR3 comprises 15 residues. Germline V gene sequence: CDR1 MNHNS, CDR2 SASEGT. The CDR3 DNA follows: TGTGCCAGCAGTTTATATAGGACGGTTAATCCACCCCTCCACTTT. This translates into CASSLYRTVNPPLHF.

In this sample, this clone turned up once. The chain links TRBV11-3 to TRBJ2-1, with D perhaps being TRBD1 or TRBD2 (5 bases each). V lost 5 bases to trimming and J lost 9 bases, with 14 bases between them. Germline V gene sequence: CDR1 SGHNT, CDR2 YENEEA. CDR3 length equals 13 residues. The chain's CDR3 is CASSPRGSVEQFF. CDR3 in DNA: TGTGCCAGCAGCCCTCGGGGCTCGGTTGAGCAGTTCTTC. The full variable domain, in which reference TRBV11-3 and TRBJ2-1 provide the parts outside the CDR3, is EAGVVQSPRYKIIEKKQPVAFWCNPISGHNTLYWYLQNLGQGPELLIRYENEEAVDDSQLPKDRFSAERLKGVDSTLKIQPAELGDSAVYLCASSPRGSVEQFFGPGTRLTVL.

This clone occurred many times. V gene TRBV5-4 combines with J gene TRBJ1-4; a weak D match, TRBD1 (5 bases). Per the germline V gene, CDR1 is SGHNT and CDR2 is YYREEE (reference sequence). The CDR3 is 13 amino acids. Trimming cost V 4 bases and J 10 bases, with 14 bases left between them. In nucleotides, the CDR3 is TGTGCCAGCAGCCCGGGGGTCCCGGGAAAACTGTTTTTT. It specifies CASSPGVPGKLFF.

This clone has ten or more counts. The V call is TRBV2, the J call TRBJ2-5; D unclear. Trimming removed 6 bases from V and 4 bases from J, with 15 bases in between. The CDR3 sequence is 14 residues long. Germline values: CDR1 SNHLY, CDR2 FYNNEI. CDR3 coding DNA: TGTGCCAGCAGCCCCGGTCTCCGGAGAGAGACCCAGTACTTC. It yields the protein CASSPGLRRETQYF.

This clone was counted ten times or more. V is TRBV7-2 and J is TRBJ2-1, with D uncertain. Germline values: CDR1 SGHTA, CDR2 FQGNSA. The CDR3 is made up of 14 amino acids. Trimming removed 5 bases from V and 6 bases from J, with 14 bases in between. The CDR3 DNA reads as TGTGCCAGCAGCCTTGGACGGACCACCAATGAGCAGTTCTTC. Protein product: CASSLGRTTNEQFF.

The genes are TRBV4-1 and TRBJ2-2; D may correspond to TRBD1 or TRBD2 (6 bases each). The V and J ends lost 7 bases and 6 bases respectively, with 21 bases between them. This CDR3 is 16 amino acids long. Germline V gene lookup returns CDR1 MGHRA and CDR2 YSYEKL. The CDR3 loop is CASMMGGRSGAGELFF. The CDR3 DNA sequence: TGCGCCAGCATGATGGGGGGCCGCTCAGGGGCCGGGGAGCTGTTTTTT.

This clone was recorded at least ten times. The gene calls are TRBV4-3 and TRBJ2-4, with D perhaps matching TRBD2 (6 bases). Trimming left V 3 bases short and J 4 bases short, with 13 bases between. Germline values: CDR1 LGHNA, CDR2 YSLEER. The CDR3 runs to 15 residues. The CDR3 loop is CASSQGGTAKNIQYF. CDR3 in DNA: TGCGCCAGCAGCCAGGGCGGGACGGCGAAAAACATTCAGTACTTC.